The rows below give T cell receptor beta chains drawn from one sample of a study of T cell responses to AZD1222 COVID-19 vaccine. Assay: immunoSEQ multiplex PCR; the TCRdb copy retains only in-frame clones and omits some. The top ten clones hold 4.5% to 5% of a sample with some 58,000 clones, more than 75% of them seen once. This specimen was peripheral blood, taken 28 days after the second AZD1222 dose. The receptor source for this set is an adult who received the AZD1222 COVID-19 vaccine. Both conserved end residues are trimmed from each CDR3.

j_call v_call cdr3_aa
TRBJ1-2 TRBV30 AWSVTRGGSGYT
TRBJ2-1 TRBV13 ASSLEDTSGSYNEQF
TRBJ1-2 TRBV24-1 ATSGVGVDSNVGYT
TRBJ1-4 TRBV9 ASSPRAGGNEKLF
TRBJ1-5 TRBV19 ASTPEVGQGGRQPQH
TRBJ1-2 TRBV5-1 ASSLAGQLYGYT
TRBJ2-2 TRBV19 ASSARNTGELF
TRBJ1-2 TRBV27 ASSSLSGPSGYT
TRBJ1-2 TRBV28 ASSTGPYNYGYT
TRBJ1-6 TRBV4-2 ASSQDVAGWGSPLH
TRBJ1-2 TRBV7-9 ASSLIGGSGGGYT
TRBJ2-1 TRBV11-2 ASSLWESSYNEQF
TRBJ2-5 TRBV27 ASSLDYRETQY
TRBJ1-2 TRBV28 ASSLISGNGYT
TRBJ1-1 TRBV6-5 ASSTSGTGGTEAF
TRBJ2-2 TRBV5-5 ASSLGPLTGELF
TRBJ2-1 TRBV19 ASSSTGLADFSSYNEQF
TRBJ1-4 TRBV7-9 ASSILGGTNEKLF
TRBJ2-1 TRBV7-9 ASSPGQGSYNEQF
TRBJ2-2 TRBV11-3 ASSFAGELF
TRBJ2-1 TRBV28 ASRLAGGRYSNEQF
TRBJ1-2 TRBV28 ASSHGTGVNYGYT
TRBJ2-1 TRBV28 ASSPLSGEQF
TRBJ1-2 TRBV9 ASSVQGPVGYT
TRBJ2-2 TRBV5-1 ASSLALAPGELF
TRBJ1-5 TRBV2 ASTTRGNQPQH
TRBJ2-6 TRBV6-5 ASNPGSSGANVLT
TRBJ1-2 TRBV7-9 ASSRGVGYGYT
TRBJ2-7 TRBV27 ASSGGSYEQY
TRBJ2-4 TRBV28 ASSFSGPSNIQY
TRBJ1-1 TRBV9 ALSGGDGTEAF
TRBJ2-1 TRBV9 ASSARGTYNEQF
TRBJ2-4 TRBV11-1 ASSLRQQLNIQY
TRBJ1-2 TRBV7-2 ASSPNPTGGNGYT
TRBJ1-2 TRBV3-1/TRBV3-2 ASSHGGSGYT
TRBJ1-3 TRBV15 ATSPRQSISGNTIY
TRBJ1-6 TRBV4-3 ASSQRQGYNSPLH
TRBJ1-2 TRBV16 ASSQSNSGAYGYT
TRBJ2-5 TRBV19 ATKTVEETQY